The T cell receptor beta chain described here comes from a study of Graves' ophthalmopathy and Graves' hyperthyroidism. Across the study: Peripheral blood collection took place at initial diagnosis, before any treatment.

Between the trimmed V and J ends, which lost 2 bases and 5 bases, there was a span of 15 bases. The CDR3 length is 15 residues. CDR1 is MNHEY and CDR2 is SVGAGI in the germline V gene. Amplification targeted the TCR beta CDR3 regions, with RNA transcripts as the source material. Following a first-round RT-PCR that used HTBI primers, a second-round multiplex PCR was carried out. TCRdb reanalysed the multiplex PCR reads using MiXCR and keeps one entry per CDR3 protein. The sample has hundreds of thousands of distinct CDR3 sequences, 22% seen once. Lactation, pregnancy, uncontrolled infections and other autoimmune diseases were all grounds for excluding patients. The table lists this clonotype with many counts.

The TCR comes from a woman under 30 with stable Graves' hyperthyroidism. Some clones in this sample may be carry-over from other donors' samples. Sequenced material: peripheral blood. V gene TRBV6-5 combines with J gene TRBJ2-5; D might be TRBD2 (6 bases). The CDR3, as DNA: TGTGCCAGCAGTTACCCCATTGGAGGGACGGAGACCCAGTACTTC. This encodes CASSYPIGGTETQYF.